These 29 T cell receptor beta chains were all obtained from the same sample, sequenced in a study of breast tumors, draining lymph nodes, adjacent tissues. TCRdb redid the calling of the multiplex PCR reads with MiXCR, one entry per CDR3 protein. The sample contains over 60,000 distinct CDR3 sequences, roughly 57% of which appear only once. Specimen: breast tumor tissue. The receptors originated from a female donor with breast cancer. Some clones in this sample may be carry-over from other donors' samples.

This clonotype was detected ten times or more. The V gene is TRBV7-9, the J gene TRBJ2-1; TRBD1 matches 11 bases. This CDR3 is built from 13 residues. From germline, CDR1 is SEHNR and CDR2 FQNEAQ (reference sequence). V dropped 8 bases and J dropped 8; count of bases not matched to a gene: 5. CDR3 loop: CASRGQGAYEQFF. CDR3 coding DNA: TGTGCCAGCCGCGGACAGGGGGCTTATGAGCAGTTCTTC.

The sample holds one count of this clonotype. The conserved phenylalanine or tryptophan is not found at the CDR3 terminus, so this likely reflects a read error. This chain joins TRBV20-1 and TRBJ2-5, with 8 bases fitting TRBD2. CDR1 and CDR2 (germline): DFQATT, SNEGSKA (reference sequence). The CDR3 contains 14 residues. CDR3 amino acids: CSARGAGGQATQYC. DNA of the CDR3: TGCAGTGCTAGAGGGGCGGGGGGTCAAGCGACCCAGTACTGC.

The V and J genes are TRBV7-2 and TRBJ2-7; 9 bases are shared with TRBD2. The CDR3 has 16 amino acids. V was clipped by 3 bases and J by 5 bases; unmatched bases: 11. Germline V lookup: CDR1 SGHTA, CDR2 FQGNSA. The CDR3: CASSLGPPGLAHEQYF. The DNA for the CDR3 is TGTGCCAGCAGCTTGGGACCTCCGGGACTAGCACACGAGCAGTACTTC.

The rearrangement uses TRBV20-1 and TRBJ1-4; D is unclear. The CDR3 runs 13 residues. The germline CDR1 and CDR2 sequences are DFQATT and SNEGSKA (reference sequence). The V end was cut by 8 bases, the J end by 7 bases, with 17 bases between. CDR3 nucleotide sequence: TGCAGTTCGGAAATGGAGGACGGTGAAAAACTGTTTTTT. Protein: CSSEMEDGEKLFF.

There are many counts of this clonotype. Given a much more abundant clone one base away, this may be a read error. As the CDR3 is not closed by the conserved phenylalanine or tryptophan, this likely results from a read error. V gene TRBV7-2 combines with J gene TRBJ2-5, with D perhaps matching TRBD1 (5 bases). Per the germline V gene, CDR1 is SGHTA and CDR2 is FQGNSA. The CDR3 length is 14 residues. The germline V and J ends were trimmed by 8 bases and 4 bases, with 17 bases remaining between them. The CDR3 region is CASGTSQGPETQYL. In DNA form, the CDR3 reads TGTGCCAGCGGCACATCCCAGGGCCCAGAGACCCAGTACCTC.

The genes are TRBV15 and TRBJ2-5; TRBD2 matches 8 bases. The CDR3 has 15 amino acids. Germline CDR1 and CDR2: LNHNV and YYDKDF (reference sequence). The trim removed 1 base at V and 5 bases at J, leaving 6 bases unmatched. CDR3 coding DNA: TGTGCCACCAGCAGAGGGTCTAGCGGGCGGGAGACCCAGTACTTC. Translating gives CATSRGSSGRETQYF. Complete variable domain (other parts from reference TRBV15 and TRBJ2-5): DAMVIQNPRYQVTQFGKPVTLSCSQTLNHNVMYWYQQKSSQAPKLLFHYYDKDFNNEADTPDNFQSRRPNTSFCFLDIRSPGLGDTAMYLCATSRGSSGRETQYFGPGTRLLVL.

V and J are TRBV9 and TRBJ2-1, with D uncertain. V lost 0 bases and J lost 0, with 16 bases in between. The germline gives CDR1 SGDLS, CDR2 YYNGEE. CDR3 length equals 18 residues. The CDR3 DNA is TGTGCCAGCAGCGTAGCTATCCAGGCGCTTGGCTCCTACAATGAGCAGTTCTTC. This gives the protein CASSVAIQALGSYNEQFF.

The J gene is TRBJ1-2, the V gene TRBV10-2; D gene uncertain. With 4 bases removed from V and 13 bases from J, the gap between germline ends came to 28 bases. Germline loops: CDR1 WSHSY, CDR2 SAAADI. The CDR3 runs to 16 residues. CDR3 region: CASSGAETKVNYGLTF. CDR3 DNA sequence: TGCGCCAGCAGTGGCGCGGAGACAAAAGTTAACTATGGGCTCACCTTC.

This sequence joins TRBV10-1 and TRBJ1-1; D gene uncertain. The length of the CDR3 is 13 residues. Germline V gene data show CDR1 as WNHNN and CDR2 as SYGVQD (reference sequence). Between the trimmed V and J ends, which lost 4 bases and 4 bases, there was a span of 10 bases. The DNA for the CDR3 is TGCGCCAGCAGTGGCCAACGCGGCACTGAAGCTTTCTTT. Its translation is CASSGQRGTEAFF.

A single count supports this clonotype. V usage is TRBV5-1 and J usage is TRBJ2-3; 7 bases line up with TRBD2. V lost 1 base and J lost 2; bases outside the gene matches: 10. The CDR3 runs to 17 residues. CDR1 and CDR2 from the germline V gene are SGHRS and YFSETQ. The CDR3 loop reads CASSLFGSGLATDTQYF. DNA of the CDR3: TGCGCCAGCAGCTTGTTCGGTAGCGGGTTGGCCACAGATACGCAGTATTTT.

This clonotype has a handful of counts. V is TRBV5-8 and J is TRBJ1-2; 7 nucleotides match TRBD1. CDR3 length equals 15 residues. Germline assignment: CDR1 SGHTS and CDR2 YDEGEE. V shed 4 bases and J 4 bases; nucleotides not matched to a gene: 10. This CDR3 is CASSRPDRAGYGYTF. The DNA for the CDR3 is TGTGCCAGCAGCCGACCCGACAGGGCGGGCTATGGCTACACCTTC.

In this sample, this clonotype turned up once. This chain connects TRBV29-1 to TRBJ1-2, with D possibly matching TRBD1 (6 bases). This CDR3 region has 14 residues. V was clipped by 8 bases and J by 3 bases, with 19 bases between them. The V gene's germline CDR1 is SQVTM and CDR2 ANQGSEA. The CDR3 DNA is TGCAGCTCTAGGAGGGGGTCCGGCGACTATGGCTACACCTTC. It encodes CSSRRGSGDYGYTF. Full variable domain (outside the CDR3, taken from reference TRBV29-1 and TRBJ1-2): SAVISQKPSRDICQRGTSLTIQCQVDSQVTMMFWYRQQPGQSLTLIATANQGSEATYESGFVIDKFPISRPNLTFSTLTVSNMSPEDSSIYLCSSRRGSGDYGYTFGSGTRLTVV.

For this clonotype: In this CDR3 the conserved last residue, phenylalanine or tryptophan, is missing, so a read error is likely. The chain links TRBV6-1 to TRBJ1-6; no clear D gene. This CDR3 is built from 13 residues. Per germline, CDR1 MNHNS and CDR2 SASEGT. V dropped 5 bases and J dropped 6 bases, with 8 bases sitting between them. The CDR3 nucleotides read TGTGCCAGCAGTCATCTGGGTAATTCACCCCTCCACTTG. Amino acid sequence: CASSHLGNSPLHL.

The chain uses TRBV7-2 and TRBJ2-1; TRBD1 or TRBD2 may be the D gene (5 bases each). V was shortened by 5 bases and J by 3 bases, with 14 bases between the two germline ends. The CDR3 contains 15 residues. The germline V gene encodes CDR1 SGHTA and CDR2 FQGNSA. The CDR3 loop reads CASSPREQCYNEQFF. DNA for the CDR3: TGTGCCAGCAGCCCCAGGGAGCAGTGCTACAATGAGCAGTTCTTC.

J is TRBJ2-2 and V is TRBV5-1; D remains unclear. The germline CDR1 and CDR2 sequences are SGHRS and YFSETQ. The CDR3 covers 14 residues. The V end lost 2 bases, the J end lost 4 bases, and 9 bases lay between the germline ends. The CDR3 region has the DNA TGCGCCAGCAGCTTCTTTTTACTCACCGGGGAGCTGTTTTTT. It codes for CASSFFLLTGELFF.

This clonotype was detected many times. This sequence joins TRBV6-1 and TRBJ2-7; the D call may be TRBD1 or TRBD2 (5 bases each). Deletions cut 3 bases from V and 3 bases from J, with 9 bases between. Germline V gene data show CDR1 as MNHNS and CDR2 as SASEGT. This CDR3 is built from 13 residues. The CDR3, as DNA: TGTGCCAGCAGTGACATTGGGGGCTACGAGCAGTACTTC. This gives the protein CASSDIGGYEQYF.

In nucleotides, the CDR3 is TGTGCCACCAGTGATTTGCTGGGCGGGGGGCGAGGGGAGACCCAGTACTTC. This translates into CATSDLLGGGRGETQYF. The J gene is TRBJ2-5, the V gene TRBV24-1; 8 nucleotides line up with TRBD2. This CDR3 region has 17 residues. V lost 0 bases to trimming and J lost 5 bases; unmatched junction nucleotides: 10. Germline V CDR1 and CDR2: KGHDR, SFDVKD.

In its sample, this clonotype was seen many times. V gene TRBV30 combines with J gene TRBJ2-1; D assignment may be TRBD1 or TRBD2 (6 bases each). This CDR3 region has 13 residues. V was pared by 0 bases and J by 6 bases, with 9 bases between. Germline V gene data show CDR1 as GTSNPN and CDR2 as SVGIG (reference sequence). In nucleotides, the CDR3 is TGTGCCTGGAGTGTAACGGGGGCCAATGAGCAGTTCTTC. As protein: CAWSVTGANEQFF.

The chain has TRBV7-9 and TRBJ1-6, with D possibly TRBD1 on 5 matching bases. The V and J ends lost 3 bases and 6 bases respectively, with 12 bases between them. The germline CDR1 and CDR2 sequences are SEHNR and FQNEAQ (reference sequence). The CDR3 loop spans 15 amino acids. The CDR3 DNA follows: TGTGCCAGCAGCTTTTGGGGGAAATGTAATTCACCCCTCCACTTT. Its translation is CASSFWGKCNSPLHF.

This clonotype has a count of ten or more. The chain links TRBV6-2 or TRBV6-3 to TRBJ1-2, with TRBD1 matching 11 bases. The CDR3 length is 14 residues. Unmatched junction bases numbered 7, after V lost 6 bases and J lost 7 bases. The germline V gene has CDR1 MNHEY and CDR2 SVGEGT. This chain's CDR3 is CASRRGQGAFGYTF. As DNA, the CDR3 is TGTGCCAGCAGAAGAGGACAGGGGGCGTTTGGCTACACCTTC.

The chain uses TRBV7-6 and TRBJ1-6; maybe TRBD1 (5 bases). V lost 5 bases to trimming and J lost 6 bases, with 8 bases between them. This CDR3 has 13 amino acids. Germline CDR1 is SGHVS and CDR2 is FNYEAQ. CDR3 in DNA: TGTGCCAGCAGCCCAGGGTTTAATTCACCCCTCCACTTT. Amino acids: CASSPGFNSPLHF.

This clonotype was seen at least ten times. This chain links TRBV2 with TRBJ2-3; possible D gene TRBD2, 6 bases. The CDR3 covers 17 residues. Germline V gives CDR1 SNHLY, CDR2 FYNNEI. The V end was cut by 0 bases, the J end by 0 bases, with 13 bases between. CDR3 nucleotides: TGTGCCAGCAGTGAAGCGCTTCATCGGGGGAGCACAGATACGCAGTATTTT. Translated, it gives CASSEALHRGSTDTQYF.

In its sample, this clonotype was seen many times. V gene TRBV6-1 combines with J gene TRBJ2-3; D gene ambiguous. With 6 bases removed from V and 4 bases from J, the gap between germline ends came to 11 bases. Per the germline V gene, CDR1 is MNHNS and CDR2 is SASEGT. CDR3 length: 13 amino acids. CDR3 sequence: CASSLPEADTQYF. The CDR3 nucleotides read TGTGCCAGCAGCCTCCCCGAGGCAGATACGCAGTATTTT.

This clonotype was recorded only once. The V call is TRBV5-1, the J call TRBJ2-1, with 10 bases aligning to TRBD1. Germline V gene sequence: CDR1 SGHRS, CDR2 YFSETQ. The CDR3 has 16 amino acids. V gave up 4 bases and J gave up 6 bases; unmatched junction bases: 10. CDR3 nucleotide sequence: TGCGCCAGCAGCCCGGAGGGGACAGGGGCAATCAATGAGCAGTTCTTC. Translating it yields CASSPEGTGAINEQFF.

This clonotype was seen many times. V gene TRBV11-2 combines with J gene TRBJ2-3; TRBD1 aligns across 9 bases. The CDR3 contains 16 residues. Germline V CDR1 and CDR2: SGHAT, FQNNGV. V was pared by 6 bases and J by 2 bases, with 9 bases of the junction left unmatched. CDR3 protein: CASSLTGGTLTDTQYF. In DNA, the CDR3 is TGTGCCAGCAGTCTTACAGGGGGCACTCTCACAGATACGCAGTATTTT.

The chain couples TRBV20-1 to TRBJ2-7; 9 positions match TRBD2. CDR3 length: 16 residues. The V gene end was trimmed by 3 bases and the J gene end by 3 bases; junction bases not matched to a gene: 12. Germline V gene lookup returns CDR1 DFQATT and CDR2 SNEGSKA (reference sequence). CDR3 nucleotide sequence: TGCAGTGCTAGGGGCGGAGAAGCGGGAGGCATCTACGAGCAGTACTTC. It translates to CSARGGEAGGIYEQYF.

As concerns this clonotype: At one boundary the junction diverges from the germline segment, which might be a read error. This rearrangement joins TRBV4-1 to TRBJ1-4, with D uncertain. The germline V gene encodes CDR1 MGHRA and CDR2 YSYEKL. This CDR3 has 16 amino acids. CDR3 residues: CASSHRAHAGYEELFF. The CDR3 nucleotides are TGCGCCAGCAGTCACCGTGCCCACGCCGGCTATGAAGAACTGTTTTTT.

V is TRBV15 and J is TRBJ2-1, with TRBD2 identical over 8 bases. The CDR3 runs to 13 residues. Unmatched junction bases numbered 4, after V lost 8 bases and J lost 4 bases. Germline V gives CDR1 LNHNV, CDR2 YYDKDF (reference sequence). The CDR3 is CATSGLAYNEQFF. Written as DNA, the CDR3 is TGTGCCACCTCAGGACTAGCTTACAATGAGCAGTTCTTC. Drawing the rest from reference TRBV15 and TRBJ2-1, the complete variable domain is DAMVIQNPRYQVTQFGKPVTLSCSQTLNHNVMYWYQQKSSQAPKLLFHYYDKDFNNEADTPDNFQSRRPNTSFCFLDIRSPGLGDTAMYLCATSGLAYNEQFFGPGTRLTVL.

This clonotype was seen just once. DNA of the CDR3: TGTGCCACCAGTGATTATAGGGCAGGGAGTACAGATACGCAGTATTTT. Its protein product is CATSDYRAGSTDTQYF. The chain has TRBV24-1 and TRBJ2-3; D is perhaps TRBD1 or TRBD2 (5 bases each). Trimming took 2 bases from V and 3 from J, leaving 14 bases between them. CDR3 length: 16 residues. Per germline, CDR1 KGHDR and CDR2 SFDVKD.